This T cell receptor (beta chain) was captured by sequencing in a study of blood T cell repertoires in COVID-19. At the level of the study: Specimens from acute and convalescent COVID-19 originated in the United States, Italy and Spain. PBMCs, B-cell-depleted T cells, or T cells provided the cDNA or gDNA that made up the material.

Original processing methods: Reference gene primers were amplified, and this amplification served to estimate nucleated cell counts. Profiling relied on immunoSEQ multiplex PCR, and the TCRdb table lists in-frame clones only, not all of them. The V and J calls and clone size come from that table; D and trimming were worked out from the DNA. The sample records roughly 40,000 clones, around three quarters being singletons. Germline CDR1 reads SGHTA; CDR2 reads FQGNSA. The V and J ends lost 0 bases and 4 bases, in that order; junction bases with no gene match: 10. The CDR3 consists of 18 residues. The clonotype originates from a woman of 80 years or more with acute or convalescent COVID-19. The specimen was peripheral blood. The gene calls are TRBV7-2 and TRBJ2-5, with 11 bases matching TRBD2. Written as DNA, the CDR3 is TGTGCCAGCAGCTTAGCTGGCCTAGCGGGAGGAGTAGGAGAGACCCAGTACTTC. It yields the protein CASSLAGLAGGVGETQYF.